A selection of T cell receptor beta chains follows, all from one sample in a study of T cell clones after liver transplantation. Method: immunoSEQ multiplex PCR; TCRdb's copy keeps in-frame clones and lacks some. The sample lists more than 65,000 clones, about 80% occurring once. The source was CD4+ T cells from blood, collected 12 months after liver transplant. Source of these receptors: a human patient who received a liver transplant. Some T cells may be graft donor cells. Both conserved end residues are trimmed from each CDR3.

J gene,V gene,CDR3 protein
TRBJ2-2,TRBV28,ASTLGGLAGVTGELF
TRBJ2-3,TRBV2,ASSPRTGGTDTQY
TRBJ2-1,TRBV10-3,AISESYGTSGSGNEQF
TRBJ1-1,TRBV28,ASTLGQGKAF
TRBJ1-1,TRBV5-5,ASSYSGRGGEAF
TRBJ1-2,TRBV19,ASSIGVTALRGYT
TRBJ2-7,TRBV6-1,ASSPRGGALEQY
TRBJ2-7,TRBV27,ASSLGQLPVHEQY
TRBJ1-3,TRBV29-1,SVQGEEDTIY
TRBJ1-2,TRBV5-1,ASTLGLGGYGYT
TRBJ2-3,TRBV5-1,ASSGEVAGADTQY
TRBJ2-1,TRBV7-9,ASSSRGGIEQF
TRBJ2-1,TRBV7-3,ASSLRHSPGNEQF
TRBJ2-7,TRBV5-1,ASSLQQGIYEQY
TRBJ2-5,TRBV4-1,ASSFHPPSGRLQETQY
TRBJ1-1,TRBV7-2,ASSFGNTEAF
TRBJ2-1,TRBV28,ASSPQHNEQF
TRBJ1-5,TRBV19,ASSIGGQPQH
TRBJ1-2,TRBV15,ATSIPAGVGYT
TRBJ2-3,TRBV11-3,ASSLGGKDTQY
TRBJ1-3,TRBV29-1,SVQPGGGTIY
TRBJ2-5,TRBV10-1,ASSEDGETQY
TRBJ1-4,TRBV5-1,ASSGGTGTEKLF
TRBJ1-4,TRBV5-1,ASSSGGGGDEKLF
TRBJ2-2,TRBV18,ASSPPDRGRRFGELF
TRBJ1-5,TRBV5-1,ASSFGPSGNQPQH
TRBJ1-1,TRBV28,ASRRPRSNTEAF
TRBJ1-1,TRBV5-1,ASRPFMRDTEAF
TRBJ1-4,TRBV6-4,ASNRRALNEKLF
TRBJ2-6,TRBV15,ATSRLAGGSSGANVLT
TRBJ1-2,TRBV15,ATSRDRGDYGYT
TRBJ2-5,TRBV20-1,SARDKETQY
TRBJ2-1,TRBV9,ASSATGRLRYNEQF
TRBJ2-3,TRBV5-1,ASSLGGSTDTQY
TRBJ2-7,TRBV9,ASSVAAGEYEQY
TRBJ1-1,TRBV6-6,ASSSPQRNTEAF
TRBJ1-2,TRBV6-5,ASGQAPNYGYT
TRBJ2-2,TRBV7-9,ASSSTGTGELF
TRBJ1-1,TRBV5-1,ASSLLGRGDTEAF
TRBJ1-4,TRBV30,AWSRGAFNEKLF
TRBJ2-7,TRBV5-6,ASSLRGGTSYEQY
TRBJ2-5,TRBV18,ASSKDRGQETQY
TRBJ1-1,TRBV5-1,ASSPRQGNTEAF
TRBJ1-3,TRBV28,ASSWTGLSGNTIY
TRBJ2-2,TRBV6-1,ASSDSPGPQYAGELF
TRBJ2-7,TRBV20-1,SGQDVYEQY
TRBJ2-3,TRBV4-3,ASSPLGGRTDTQY
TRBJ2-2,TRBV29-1,SVVWGQELF
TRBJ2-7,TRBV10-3,AISEMKGRNEQY
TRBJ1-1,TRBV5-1,ASSLDPGGNTEAF
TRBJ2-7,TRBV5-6,ASSLYPDRGYEQY
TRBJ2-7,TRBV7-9,ASSLPQGTGEQY
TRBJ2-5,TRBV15,ATSRGQLETQY
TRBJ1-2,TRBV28,ASSFRRVGGYT
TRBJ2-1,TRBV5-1,ASSLFPGLVRNEQF